These 25 T cell receptor beta chains came from one sample sequenced in a study of blood T cells in healthy people across ages. Primed by a sample-barcoded 5' primer and a J-beta primer mix, a second PCR proceeded for about 6 to 11 cycles. TCRdb called the 5' RACE reads again in MiXCR, with one record for every CDR3 protein. The sample holds 1.5 million to 2 million distinct CDR3 sequences, 25% to 30% seen once. The sequenced material came from blood. All receptors come from a woman younger than 45 in good health.

This clonotype showed up just a few times. V and J are TRBV20-1 and TRBJ1-1; TRBD1 might be the D (5 bases). The germline V and J ends were trimmed by 6 bases and 10 bases, with 18 bases remaining between them. This CDR3 is built from 12 residues. Germline CDR1 and CDR2: DFQATT and SNEGSKA (reference sequence). The chain's CDR3 is CSALGGWGLAFF. CDR3 bases: TGCAGTGCCCTTGGGGGTTGGGGACTAGCTTTCTTT.

On this clonotype itself: This clone may be a read error of a much larger clone one base away. The chain recombines TRBV10-3 with TRBJ2-7, with 7 bases identical to TRBD1. Germline loops: CDR1 ENHRY, CDR2 SYGVKD. The CDR3 is made up of 12 amino acids. This CDR3 reads CVISGDRDEQYF. DNA of the CDR3: TGTGTCATCAGTGGGGACAGAGACGAGCAGTACTTC.

Worth noting for this clonotype: One end of the junction is discordant with germline, which a read error may explain. The chain recombines TRBV2 with TRBJ2-7; 14 bases fit TRBD2. Germline V lookup: CDR1 SNHLY, CDR2 FYNNEI. This CDR3 has 15 residues. For the CDR3, the DNA is TGCGCCAGCGCGGGACTAGCGGGGGTAGCCGATGAGCAGTACTTC. This gives the protein CASAGLAGVADEQYF.

The chain links TRBV5-6 to TRBJ2-5; possibly TRBD2 for D (6 bases). The closer fit of TRBJ2-7 to the DNA end suggests the J call may be wrong. This CDR3 has 14 residues. CDR1 SGHDT and CDR2 YYEEEE come from the germline V gene. The CDR3, as DNA: TGTGCCAGCAGCTTGACTGGAGGGGCCCACGAGCAGTACTTC. Translation: CASSLTGGAHEQYF.

The rearrangement uses TRBV4-3 and TRBJ2-3; 9 nucleotides agree with TRBD2. V lost 1 base and J lost 4; bases outside the gene matches: 6. CDR1 and CDR2 from the germline V gene are LGHNA and YSLEER. This CDR3 has 16 residues. Here the CDR3 DNA reads TGCGCCAGCAGCCAAGCTAATCTAGCGGGATCAGATACGCAGTATTTT. Protein product: CASSQANLAGSDTQYF.

The chain carries TRBV3-1 and TRBJ1-2; 9 bases match TRBD1. Trimming cost V 1 base and J 4 bases; bases outside gene matches: 10. The CDR3 extends over 17 amino acids. The germline CDR1 and CDR2 sequences are LGHDT and YNNKEL (reference sequence). The CDR3 bases are TGTGCCAGCAGCCAAGGGACAGGGGTCCTCTTGGGCTATGGCTACACCTTC. This sequence encodes CASSQGTGVLLGYGYTF.

This clonotype has a handful of counts. A read error may explain this, as a much larger clone is one base away. The rearrangement joins TRBV10-3 to TRBJ2-7; the D is unclear. Germline-derived CDR1 and CDR2 are ENHRY and SYGVKD. The V end was cut by 3 bases, the J end by 4 bases, with 7 bases between. The CDR3 spans 12 residues. The CDR3 loop reads CAISDSRYEQYF. The CDR3 DNA sequence: TGTGCCATCAGTGACTCAAGGTACGAGCAGTACTTC.

Regarding this clonotype: This may be a read error, as it is one base from a much larger clone. The DNA for the CDR3 is TGTGCCAGCAACCCAGCGGAGCCCCTCTCCTACGAGCAGTACTTC. It encodes CASNPAEPLSYEQYF. V gene TRBV28 combines with J gene TRBJ2-7; D is perhaps TRBD2 (5 bases). The germline V and J ends were trimmed by 7 bases and 0 bases, with 16 bases remaining between them. From germline, CDR1 is MDHEN and CDR2 SYDVKM. CDR3 length: 15 residues.

This clonotype was seen ten or more times. CDR3 residues: CAISETIAGATTDTQYF. In DNA form, the CDR3 reads TGTGCCATCAGTGAGACTATAGCGGGAGCGACCACAGATACGCAGTATTTT. The chain combines TRBV10-3 with TRBJ2-3, with 9 bases aligning to TRBD2. V shed 2 bases and J 2 bases; nucleotides not matched to a gene: 8. Germline V gene lookup returns CDR1 ENHRY and CDR2 SYGVKD. The CDR3 extends over 17 amino acids.

This clonotype came up a few times. The rearrangement joins TRBV20-1 to TRBJ1-4, with D uncertain. The CDR3 is 14 amino acids. Per the germline V gene, CDR1 is DFQATT and CDR2 is SNEGSKA (reference sequence). With 0 bases removed from V and 8 bases from J, the gap between germline ends came to 13 bases. CDR3 in DNA: TGCAGTGCTAGAGACGGTGCGAAACGGGAAAAACTGTTTTTT. This sequence encodes CSARDGAKREKLFF.

The V call is TRBV12-3 or TRBV12-4, the J call TRBJ1-1, with TRBD1 matching over 7 bases. V was clipped by 3 bases and J by 5 bases; unmatched bases: 9. This CDR3 has 15 amino acids. CDR3 sequence reads: CASSFKAGGKTEAFF. CDR3 DNA sequence: TGTGCCAGCAGTTTTAAGGCAGGGGGGAAAACTGAAGCTTTCTTT.

The chain uses TRBV2 and TRBJ1-2, with D unresolved. The CDR3 is made up of 13 amino acids. Germline V gene sequence: CDR1 SNHLY, CDR2 FYNNEI. Trimming removed 8 bases from V and 2 bases from J, with 12 bases in between. The CDR3 protein is CASLDGGNYGYTF. CDR3 bases: TGTGCCAGCCTCGACGGAGGGAACTATGGCTACACCTTC.

This clonotype was recorded many times. The V call is TRBV29-1, the J call TRBJ1-2, with TRBD1 matching over 7 bases. This CDR3 is 11 amino acids long. CDR1 is SQVTM and CDR2 is ANQGSEA in the germline V gene. After removal of 7 bases from V and 8 bases from J, the junction contained 7 bases not matched to a gene. CDR3 region: CSDRQGTGYTF. The CDR3 bases are TGCAGCGATCGACAGGGTACCGGCTACACCTTC.

This clonotype was picked up a small number of times. This chain links TRBV4-1 with TRBJ2-7, with 11 bases that match TRBD1. This CDR3 spans 16 amino acids. The V and J ends lost 1 base and 3 bases, in that order; junction bases with no gene match: 5. Germline loops: CDR1 MGHRA, CDR2 YSYEKL. The CDR3 region is CASSQVTGTGGYEQYF. CDR3 nucleotide sequence: TGCGCCAGCAGCCAAGTGACCGGGACAGGGGGCTACGAGCAGTACTTC.

In this sample, this clonotype turned up a few times. J is TRBJ2-1 and V is TRBV12-3 or TRBV12-4; either TRBD1 or TRBD2 may supply D (5 bases each). The CDR3 has 10 residues. The V end lost 6 bases, the J end lost 13 bases, and 10 bases lay between the germline ends. The CDR3 here is CASSGTTQFF. CDR3 nucleotides: TGTGCCAGCAGCGGGACCACCCAGTTCTTC.

This clonotype occurred many times. The J gene is TRBJ2-3, the V gene TRBV5-4; D gene ambiguous. V lost 4 bases, J lost 1 base, and 7 bases lay in between. The CDR3 totals 13 residues. The germline V gene has CDR1 SGHNT and CDR2 YYREEE (reference sequence). CDR3: CASSPERTDTQYF. The CDR3 DNA reads as TGTGCCAGCAGCCCCGAGCGCACAGATACGCAGTATTTT.

The chain carries TRBV27 and TRBJ2-7; 10 bases match TRBD1. The CDR3 runs to 14 residues. Germline V CDR1 and CDR2: MNHEY, SMNVEV (reference sequence). CDR3 amino acids: CTTSPGTGDYEQYF. DNA for the CDR3: TGTACCACCAGTCCCGGGACAGGGGACTACGAGCAGTACTTC.

The V call is TRBV7-2, the J call TRBJ2-7, with 14 bases fitting TRBD2. The length of the CDR3 is 19 residues. Losses at the gene ends were 1 base for V and 0 bases for J; bases not matched to a gene: 8. Germline assignment: CDR1 SGHTA and CDR2 FQGNSA. The CDR3: CASSLGRLAGGPLSYEQYF. As DNA, the CDR3 is TGTGCCAGCAGCTTAGGTCGACTAGCGGGAGGGCCCCTCTCCTACGAGCAGTACTTC.

This clonotype has more than one count but fewer than ten. The rearrangement links TRBV7-9 to TRBJ2-4; 7 bases match TRBD2. Germline CDR1 SEHNR, CDR2 FQNEAQ (reference sequence). The CDR3 is 16 residues long. V lost 5 bases to trimming and J lost 4 bases; unmatched junction nucleotides: 11. This CDR3 reads CASSPYESSGKNIQYF. Here the CDR3 DNA reads TGTGCCAGCAGCCCCTATGAGTCTAGCGGTAAAAACATTCAGTACTTC.

This clonotype appeared a few times. This chain joins TRBV5-1 and TRBJ2-1; tentatively, D is TRBD2 (5 bases). The CDR3 is 15 amino acids. Germline V lookup: CDR1 SGHRS, CDR2 YFSETQ. Trimming cost V 2 bases and J 1 base, with 10 bases left between them. The CDR3 loop is CASSFLRGSYNEQFF. CDR3 nucleotides: TGCGCCAGCAGCTTTCTACGGGGTTCCTACAATGAGCAGTTCTTC.

V gene TRBV3-1 combines with J gene TRBJ2-2; a weak D match, TRBD2 (5 bases). Germline loops: CDR1 LGHDT, CDR2 YNNKEL (reference sequence). CDR3 size: 17 residues. V was trimmed by 0 bases and J by 0 bases, leaving 11 bases between them. CDR3 DNA: TGTGCCAGCAGCCAAGATCTTTTACTAGCGAACACCGGGGAGCTGTTTTTT. It yields the protein CASSQDLLLANTGELFF.

The chain employs TRBV28 and TRBJ2-7; the D gene could be TRBD1 or TRBD2 (5 bases each). The CDR3 is made up of 13 amino acids. Trimming removed 3 bases from V and 7 bases from J, with 13 bases in between. Germline V gives CDR1 MDHEN, CDR2 SYDVKM. CDR3 nucleotide sequence: TGTGCCAGCAGTTTTGGTTTGGGGGATGAGCAGTACTTC. Its translation is CASSFGLGDEQYF.

This clonotype was seen more than once but under ten times. The chain employs TRBV28 and TRBJ1-4, with a weak D call TRBD1 (6 bases). The CDR3 sequence is 16 residues long. V lost 5 bases and J lost 8, with 21 bases in between. CDR1 MDHEN and CDR2 SYDVKM come from the germline V gene. The CDR3 sequence: CASSQNLGGLKEKLFF. Here the CDR3 DNA reads TGTGCCAGCAGTCAGAATTTGGGGGGCTTAAAAGAAAAACTGTTTTTT. Filled out from reference TRBV28 and TRBJ1-4, the complete variable domain reads DVKVTQSSRYLVKRTGEKVFLECVQDMDHENMFWYRQDPGLGLRLIYFSYDVKMKEKGDIPEGYSVSREKKERFSLILESASTNQTSMYLCASSQNLGGLKEKLFFGSGTQLSVL.

The table lists this clonotype with many counts. Sequence at one end of the junction differs from germline and may be a read error. The chain links TRBV29-1 to TRBJ2-6; tentative D call: TRBD1 (5 bases). The CDR3 length is 12 residues. CDR1 and CDR2 from the germline V gene are SQVTM and ANQGSEA. The CDR3 spells CSVDVGANVLTF. CDR3 nucleotides: TGCAGCGTTGATGTTGGGGCCAATGTCCTGACTTTC.

This clonotype was seen more than once but under ten times. The rearrangement uses TRBV10-3 and TRBJ1-1, with D possibly matching TRBD1 (6 bases). Trimming removed 8 bases from V and 1 base from J, with 11 bases in between. The CDR3 is made up of 13 amino acids. CDR1 is ENHRY, CDR2 SYGVKD, per germline. CDR3 coding DNA: TGTGCCATCCTGGACAGCGCGAACACTGAAGCTTTCTTT. Translated: CAILDSANTEAFF.